The source of this T cell receptor (beta chain) is a study of blood T cell repertoires in COVID-19. For the study at large: PBMCs, B-cell-depleted T cells, or T cells were the source of the cDNA or gDNA that made up the material.

In the source study's methods: Amplification from reference gene primers served as the basis for estimated nucleated cell counts. The assay was immunoSEQ multiplex PCR, and TCRdb's table has in-frame clones only and misses some. D and trimming come from the DNA, and the V and J calls and clone size come from that table. The sample includes fewer than 180,000 clones, 84% seen only once; the top ten take roughly 2%. The receptor comes from an older man with acute or convalescent COVID-19. Sequences were obtained from peripheral blood.

Here the CDR3 reads CASSQERTGDFQETQYF. The DNA of the CDR3 is TGCGCCAGCAGCCAAGAAAGGACGGGGGACTTCCAAGAGACCCAGTACTTC. The chain links TRBV4-1 to TRBJ2-5; perhaps TRBD2 as D (6 bases). V was shortened by 0 bases and J by 1 base, with 15 bases between the two germline ends. The CDR3 contains 17 residues. The germline V gene encodes CDR1 MGHRA and CDR2 YSYEKL.